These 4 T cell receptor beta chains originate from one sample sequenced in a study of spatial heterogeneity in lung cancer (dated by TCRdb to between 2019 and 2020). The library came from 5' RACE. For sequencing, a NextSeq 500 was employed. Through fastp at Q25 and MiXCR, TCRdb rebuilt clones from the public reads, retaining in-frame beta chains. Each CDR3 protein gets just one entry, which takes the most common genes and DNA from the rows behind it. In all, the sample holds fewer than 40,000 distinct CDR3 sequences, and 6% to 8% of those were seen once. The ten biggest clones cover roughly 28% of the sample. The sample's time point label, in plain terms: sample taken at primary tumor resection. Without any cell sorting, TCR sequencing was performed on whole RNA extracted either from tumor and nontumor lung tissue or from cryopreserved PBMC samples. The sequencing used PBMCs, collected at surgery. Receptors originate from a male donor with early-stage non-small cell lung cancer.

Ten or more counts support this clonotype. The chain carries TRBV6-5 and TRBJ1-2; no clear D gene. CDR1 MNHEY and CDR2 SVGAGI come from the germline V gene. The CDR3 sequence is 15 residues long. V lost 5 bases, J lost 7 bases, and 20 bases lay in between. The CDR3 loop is CASSQTLEAGGGYTF. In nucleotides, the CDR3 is TGTGCCAGCAGTCAAACTCTTGAGGCGGGCGGTGGCTACACCTTC.

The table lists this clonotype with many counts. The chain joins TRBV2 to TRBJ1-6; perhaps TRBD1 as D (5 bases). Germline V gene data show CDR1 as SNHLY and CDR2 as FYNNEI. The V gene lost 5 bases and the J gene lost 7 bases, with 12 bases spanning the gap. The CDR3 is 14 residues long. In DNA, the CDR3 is TGTGCCAGCAGTAGTTCCTGGGGGAATTCACCCCTCCACTTT. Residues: CASSSSWGNSPLHF.

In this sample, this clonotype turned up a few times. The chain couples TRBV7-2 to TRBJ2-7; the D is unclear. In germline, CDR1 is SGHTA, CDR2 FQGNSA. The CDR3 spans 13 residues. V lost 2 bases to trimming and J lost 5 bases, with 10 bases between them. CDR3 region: CASSLTVLDEQYV. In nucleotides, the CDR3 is TGTGCCAGCAGCTTAACGGTCCTAGACGAGCAGTACGTC.

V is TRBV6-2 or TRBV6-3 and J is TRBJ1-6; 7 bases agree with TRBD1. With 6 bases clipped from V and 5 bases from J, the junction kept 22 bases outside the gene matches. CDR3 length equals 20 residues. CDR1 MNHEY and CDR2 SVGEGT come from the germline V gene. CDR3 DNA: TGTGCCAGCAGCAGACCCCACGAACCAGGGGGTAGGAGGAATAATTCACCCCTCCACTTT. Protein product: CASSRPHEPGGRRNNSPLHF.